A single TCR beta chain is shown here with its context. As yet, its antigen is unknown. With no exception, relapse followed autologous stem cell transplantation in all patients, and brentuximab vedotin exposure varied. Germline V lookup: CDR1 MNHEY, CDR2 SVGAGI. CDR3 length: 15 residues. The V and J ends lost 6 bases and 8 bases, in that order; junction bases with no gene match: 10. The data stem from a study of PD-1 blockade in classical Hodgkin lymphoma. Overall study results and limits: CD4+ TCR diversity, unlike CD8+, rose significantly by C4D1. Complete responders started with a diversity level that resembled newly diagnosed patients at baseline.

Profiling relied on immunoSEQ multiplex PCR, and the TCRdb table lists in-frame clones only, not all of them. The data hold tens of thousands of clones, with roughly four fifths observed a single time. This sequence originates from a human donor with classical Hodgkin lymphoma. Source: peripheral blood mononuclear cells (PBMCs), taken before the second cycle of nivolumab. The rearrangement links TRBV6-5 to TRBJ1-4; 9 bases are shared with TRBD1. The CDR3 is CASSAPGQGQEKLFF. As DNA, the CDR3 is TGTGCCAGCAGCGCACCGGGACAGGGCCAAGAAAAACTGTTTTTT.